The 3 T cell receptor beta chains below all came from one sample that was sequenced in a study of identical twins. TCRdb re-analysed the 5' RACE reads in MiXCR, keeping a single row per CDR3 protein. Counted here are a few hundred thousand distinct CDR3 sequences, around 20% occurring once; the ten biggest clones make up about 12%. The sequencing sample was made of naive T cells sorted from blood. Receptors were obtained from a man over 45 in good health.

The table lists this clonotype with a few counts. The J gene is TRBJ2-5, the V gene TRBV6-2 or TRBV6-3; D remains unclear. Germline V CDR1 and CDR2: MNHEY, SVGEGT. V dropped 0 bases and J dropped 1 base, with 9 bases sitting between them. The CDR3 covers 15 residues. The CDR3 sequence: CASSYSSSGQETQYF. CDR3 in DNA: TGTGCCAGCAGTTACTCCTCGTCAGGCCAAGAGACCCAGTACTTC.

This clonotype has just a few counts. The gene calls are TRBV7-2 and TRBJ1-2; 7 bases align to TRBD1. The CDR3 is 15 residues long. After removal of 4 bases from V and 4 bases from J, the junction contained 9 bases not matched to a gene. Germline values: CDR1 SGHTA, CDR2 FQGNSA. CDR3 bases: TGTGCCAGCAGCTCCCGTGTGCGGACAGGCTATGGCTACACCTTC. As protein: CASSSRVRTGYGYTF.

This chain links TRBV7-2 with TRBJ2-7; D not resolved. V shed 4 bases and J shed 6 bases, with 10 bases lying between them. The CDR3 loop spans 12 amino acids. Germline values: CDR1 SGHTA, CDR2 FQGNSA. CDR3 amino acids: CASSSMHLEQYF. The CDR3 nucleotides read TGTGCCAGCAGCTCAATGCATCTCGAGCAGTACTTC.